The 18 T cell receptor beta chains given below trace back to one sample, sequenced in a study of CD8 T cells in Susac syndrome (dated by TCRdb to between 2017 and 2020). The protocol used for the library was the immunoSEQ multiplex PCR assay. RNA was extracted with the RNeasy kit and roughly 0.5 to 1 ug was reverse transcribed using random hexamers. In TCRdb, the public reads were trimmed at Q25 with fastp and aligned with MiXCR, with productive beta chains retained. Rows matching on CDR3 protein sequence are summarized as one entry with the most common DNA and genes. The sample table contains around 200,000 distinct CDR3 sequences; only one count was recorded for about 93% of them. The ten largest clones add up to around 0.13% of the sample. Sequenced input: CD8+ T cells from PBMCs. The origin of the receptors is a human donor with multiple sclerosis.

The CDR3 DNA sequence: TGTGCCATTGGTCTGGCGCGGCAGTACTTC. Translation: CAIGLARQYF. The rearrangement links TRBV27 to TRBJ2-7, with D hard to call. V lost 10 bases and J 9 bases, leaving 13 bases between the germline ends. Per germline, CDR1 MNHEY and CDR2 SMNVEV (reference sequence). The CDR3 is 10 amino acids.

This clonotype was counted once. This chain uses TRBV12-5 with TRBJ2-7; 9 nucleotides match TRBD1. There are 13 residues in the CDR3. Germline V CDR1 and CDR2: LGHNT, FRNRAP. With V trimmed by 6 bases and J by 4 bases, 4 bases remained unmatched. The DNA for the CDR3 is TGTGCTAGTGGGCCACAGGGGGCGTACGAGCAGTACTTC. Amino acids: CASGPQGAYEQYF.

The chain joins TRBV29-1 to TRBJ2-1; 8 nucleotides match TRBD2. This CDR3 has 15 residues. Germline CDR1 and CDR2: SQVTM and ANQGSEA. V was clipped by 3 bases and J by 10 bases; unmatched bases: 14. The CDR3 sequence is CSVDRGGNPFWEQFF. DNA of the CDR3: TGCAGCGTTGATCGCGGGGGGAACCCTTTTTGGGAGCAGTTCTTC.

In its sample, this clonotype was seen once. V usage is TRBV14 and J usage is TRBJ1-3; D is ambiguous. Deletions cut 5 bases from V and 3 bases from J, with 5 bases between. The length of the CDR3 is 12 residues. From germline, CDR1 is SGHDN and CDR2 FVKESK. CDR3 nucleotide sequence: TGTGCCAGCAGCGCCTTTGGAAACACCATATATTTT. It specifies CASSAFGNTIYF.

J is TRBJ2-1 and V is TRBV7-2, with 7 nucleotides matching TRBD2. This CDR3 contains 15 residues. Germline assignment: CDR1 SGHTA and CDR2 FQGNSA. V shed 5 bases, J shed 3 bases, and the junction held 7 bases outside the gene matches. The CDR3 DNA is TGTGCCAGCAGCCCCTGGGCTAGCGGCTACAATGAGCAGTTCTTC. It translates to CASSPWASGYNEQFF.

V gene TRBV7-6 combines with J gene TRBJ1-3; D gene unclear. CDR3 length: 16 residues. Trimming removed 5 bases at V and 0 bases at J, with 14 bases between. CDR1 is SGHVS, CDR2 FNYEAQ, per germline. DNA of the CDR3: TGTGCCAGCAGCCCTAGGCCTCGGGGCTCTGGAAACACCATATATTTT. As protein: CASSPRPRGSGNTIYF.

The V and J genes are TRBV15 and TRBJ2-7; D possibly corresponds to TRBD2 (6 bases). Trimming shortened V by 1 base and J by 0 bases, and 16 bases separated the two germline ends. The length of the CDR3 is 17 residues. Germline V gene lookup returns CDR1 LNHNV and CDR2 YYDKDF (reference sequence). For the CDR3, the DNA is TGTGCCACCAGCAGAGGCCCTCTAGCGTCGAGCTCCTACGAGCAGTACTTC. It specifies CATSRGPLASSSYEQYF.

V is TRBV2 and J is TRBJ1-4, with unresolved D. Between the trimmed V and J ends, which lost 7 bases and 0 bases, there was a span of 15 bases. Germline values: CDR1 SNHLY, CDR2 FYNNEI. This CDR3 comprises 16 residues. The CDR3: CASTLRRAATNEKLFF. CDR3 sequence (DNA): TGTGCCAGCACCCTGAGGAGGGCTGCAACTAATGAAAAACTGTTTTTT.

J is TRBJ2-7 and V is TRBV2; TRBD1 agrees at 7 bases. The J segment lost 0 bases and the V segment lost 4 bases, leaving 3 bases of the junction unmatched. Germline loops: CDR1 SNHLY, CDR2 FYNNEI. There are 14 residues in the CDR3. CDR3 coding DNA: TGTGCCAGCAGTGGGACAGGTGGCTCCTACGAGCAGTACTTC. It codes for CASSGTGGSYEQYF.

The chain carries TRBV29-1 and TRBJ2-2, with D hard to call. V lost 7 bases to trimming and J lost 4 bases, with 13 bases between them. Germline-derived CDR1 and CDR2 are SQVTM and ANQGSEA. CDR3 size: 13 residues. CDR3 protein: CSGLASLTGELFF. CDR3 bases: TGCAGCGGCCTCGCATCGCTCACCGGGGAGCTGTTTTTT.

The chain combines TRBV7-2 with TRBJ1-4; no clear D gene. The CDR3 runs 14 residues. The germline V gene has CDR1 SGHTA and CDR2 FQGNSA. Trimming removed 5 bases at V and 3 bases at J, with 10 bases between. As DNA, the CDR3 is TGTGCCAGCAGCCCCCCCCGGTCTAATGAAAAACTGTTTTTT. It translates to CASSPPRSNEKLFF. The whole variable domain, filled in from reference TRBV7-2 and TRBJ1-4, reads GAGVSQSPSNKVTEKGKDVELRCDPISGHTALYWYRQSLGQGLEFLIYFQGNSAPDKSGLPSDRFSAERTGGSVSTLTIQRTQQEDSAVYLCASSPPRSNEKLFFGSGTQLSVL.

This chain links TRBV6-5 with TRBJ2-6, with D perhaps TRBD1 (5 bases). In germline, CDR1 is MNHEY, CDR2 SVGAGI. This CDR3 spans 16 amino acids. The V end was cut by 4 bases, the J end by 1 base, with 11 bases between. This chain's CDR3 is CASSLSAGSGANVLTF. CDR3 nucleotides: TGTGCCAGCAGTTTATCGGCAGGGTCTGGGGCCAACGTCCTGACTTTC.

The chain links TRBV2 to TRBJ2-7, with D uncertain. The CDR3 sequence is 10 residues long. Germline V gene data show CDR1 as SNHLY and CDR2 as FYNNEI. V lost 7 bases and J lost 5, with 6 bases in between. The CDR3 nucleotides read TGTGCCAGCATGCAGAACGAGCAGTACTTC. It translates to CASMQNEQYF.

J is TRBJ2-7 and V is TRBV12-3 or TRBV12-4; D may correspond to TRBD1 or TRBD2 (5 bases each). CDR3 length equals 12 residues. V was pared by 8 bases and J by 4 bases, with 12 bases between. In DNA, the CDR3 is TGTGCCAGCGGACCATGGGGGTACGAGCAGTACTTC. It specifies CASGPWGYEQYF.

The chain recombines TRBV4-1 with TRBJ2-3; no reliable D call. The CDR3 has 14 amino acids. The V end was cut by 0 bases, the J end by 6 bases, with 10 bases between. The V gene's germline CDR1 is MGHRA and CDR2 YSYEKL. The CDR3 reads CASSQDGFGDTQYF. CDR3 bases: TGCGCCAGCAGCCAAGACGGGTTTGGGGATACGCAGTATTTT.

The chain employs TRBV15 and TRBJ1-3; D is uncertain. Trimming took off 4 bases at V and 0 bases at J, with 10 bases between the two ends. CDR1 and CDR2 (germline): LNHNV, YYDKDF (reference sequence). The CDR3 sequence is 15 residues long. CDR3 region: CATSNERSSGNTIYF. CDR3 DNA: TGTGCCACCAGCAACGAACGAAGCTCTGGAAACACCATATATTTT.

CDR3: CASSFYSSVLTYSNQPQHF. The CDR3 region has the DNA TGTGCCAGCAGCTTCTACAGCTCCGTTCTGACTTATAGCAATCAGCCCCAGCATTTT. The chain carries TRBV6-2 or TRBV6-3 and TRBJ1-5, with D uncertain. In germline, CDR1 is MNHEY, CDR2 SVGEGT. V was clipped by 6 bases and J by 0 bases, with 24 bases between them. The CDR3 runs to 19 residues.

Written as DNA, the CDR3 is TGTGCCAGCAGTTTTGGCAGCGGGGGAACCTACGAGCAGTACTTC. This codes for CASSFGSGGTYEQYF. The V call is TRBV12-3 or TRBV12-4, the J call TRBJ2-7, with TRBD2 matching 8 bases. This CDR3 is 15 amino acids long. V lost 3 bases to trimming and J lost 2 bases; unmatched junction nucleotides: 6.